The present entry profiles one T cell receptor (beta chain) with its context. The CDR3 is made up of 15 amino acids. The V gene's germline CDR1 is LGHNA and CDR2 YNFKEQ. V lost 0 bases and J lost 6; bases outside the gene matches: 2. The entry originates in a study of blood T cell repertoires in COVID-19. Background on the study: The study drew acute and convalescent COVID-19 samples from the United States, Italy and Spain. Sample material is recorded as cDNA or gDNA derived from T cells, B-cell-depleted T cells, or PBMCs.

In the source study's methods: Estimation of nucleated cell counts was performed using reference gene primer amplification. Libraries were prepared by immunoSEQ multiplex PCR; TCRdb keeps only in-frame clonotypes and omits some of them. That table is the source of V, J and clone size, and D and trimming were worked out from the DNA. In the table there are about 230,000 clones, about 85% of which are singletons. The sequenced sample consisted of peripheral blood. This TCR was sampled from an elderly woman with active or convalescent COVID-19. The chain uses TRBV4-2 and TRBJ1-1, with 12 bases that match TRBD1. The CDR3 spells CASSQDGTGGSEAFF. In nucleotides, the CDR3 is TGTGCCAGCAGCCAAGATGGGACAGGGGGCTCTGAAGCTTTCTTT.